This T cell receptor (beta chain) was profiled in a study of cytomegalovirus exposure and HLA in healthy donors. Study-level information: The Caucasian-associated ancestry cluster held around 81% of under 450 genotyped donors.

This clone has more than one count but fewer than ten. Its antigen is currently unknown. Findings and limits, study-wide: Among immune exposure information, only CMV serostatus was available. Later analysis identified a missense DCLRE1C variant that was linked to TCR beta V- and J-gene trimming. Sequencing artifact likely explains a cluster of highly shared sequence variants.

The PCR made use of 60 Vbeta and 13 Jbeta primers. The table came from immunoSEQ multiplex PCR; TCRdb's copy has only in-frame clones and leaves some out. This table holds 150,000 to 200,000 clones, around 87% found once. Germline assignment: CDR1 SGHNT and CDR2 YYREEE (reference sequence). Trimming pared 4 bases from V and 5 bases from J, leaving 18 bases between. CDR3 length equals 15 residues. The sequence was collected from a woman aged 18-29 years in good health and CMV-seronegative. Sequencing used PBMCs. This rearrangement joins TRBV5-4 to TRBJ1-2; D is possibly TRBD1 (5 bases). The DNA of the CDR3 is TGTGCCAGCAGCCCCGACACCACTGGGGCTTATGGCTACACCTTC. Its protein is CASSPDTTGAYGYTF.